Shown below are 23 T cell receptor beta chains from a single sample sequenced in a study of post-analysis software for immune sequencing data. Whole-study results and caveats: The five TRBV segments detected at higher frequency in patients than in controls included TRBV5-6, TRBV5-1 and TRBV20-1.

No antigen has been assigned to these receptors. cDNA libraries of TCR beta carried unique molecular identifiers. TCRdb re-analysed the PCR reads in MiXCR, keeping a single row per CDR3 protein. The sample contains approximately 730,000 distinct CDR3 sequences, around 45% of which appear only once. Sequencing was carried out using blood. The receptors originated from a girl aged 10-17 years with multiple sclerosis.

This sequence joins TRBV3-1 and TRBJ2-7; 9 bases agree with TRBD2. With V trimmed by 5 bases and J by 3 bases, 5 bases remained unmatched. Germline V lookup: CDR1 LGHDT, CDR2 YNNKEL (reference sequence). The CDR3 is made up of 14 amino acids. CDR3 nucleotides: TGTGCCAGCAGCTGGCGGGGGGGCAGCTACGAGCAGTACTTC. It encodes CASSWRGGSYEQYF.

V is TRBV12-3 or TRBV12-4 and J is TRBJ2-2; D remains unclear. CDR3 length: 14 amino acids. Trimming left V 6 bases short and J 6 bases short, with 14 bases between. The CDR3 spells CASSLNLDAGELFF. For the CDR3, the DNA is TGTGCCAGCAGCCTAAACTTGGACGCCGGGGAGCTGTTTTTT.

This clonotype was seen only a few times. This sequence joins TRBV30 and TRBJ1-5; D call uncertain. The germline V and J ends were trimmed by 0 bases and 7 bases, with 7 bases remaining between them. The germline V gene encodes CDR1 GTSNPN and CDR2 SVGIG (reference sequence). The CDR3 is 12 residues long. The CDR3 region is CAWSVGGQPQHF. In DNA form, the CDR3 reads TGTGCCTGGAGTGTAGGAGGGCAGCCCCAGCATTTT.

V usage is TRBV7-2 and J usage is TRBJ2-7, with D possibly being TRBD2 (6 bases). CDR1 is SGHTA, CDR2 FQGNSA, per germline. Trimming shortened V by 2 bases and J by 11 bases, and 13 bases separated the two germline ends. The CDR3 sequence is 12 residues long. CDR3 nucleotide sequence: TGTGCCAGCAGCTTATCGCCGGGACTTGAGTACTTC. Translating it yields CASSLSPGLEYF.

J is TRBJ1-4 and V is TRBV12-3 or TRBV12-4, with D unclear. The CDR3 is 13 residues long. V shed 8 bases and J shed 4 bases, with 11 bases lying between them. The CDR3 reads CASSPADNEKLFF. The DNA for the CDR3 is TGTGCCAGCTCCCCCGCGGATAATGAAAAACTGTTTTTT.

The rearrangement links TRBV13 to TRBJ2-5; 7 nucleotides agree with TRBD1. Germline V gene data show CDR1 as PRHDT and CDR2 as FYEKMQ (reference sequence). The CDR3 is made up of 14 amino acids. The V and J ends lost 4 bases and 2 bases, in that order; junction bases with no gene match: 4. In DNA form, the CDR3 reads TGTGCCAGCAGCTCACAGACAGGGCAAGAGACCCAGTACTTC. Translation gives CASSSQTGQETQYF.

This chain links TRBV25-1 with TRBJ2-7; the D gene is possibly TRBD2 (6 bases). Germline V gene sequence: CDR1 MGHDK, CDR2 SYGVNS. The CDR3 has 16 residues. V shed 0 bases and J shed 0 bases, with 12 bases lying between them. CDR3 protein: CASSEYVGGISYEQYF. The CDR3 coding sequence is TGTGCCAGCAGTGAATATGTAGGCGGGATCTCCTACGAGCAGTACTTC.

V gene TRBV3-1 combines with J gene TRBJ1-6; a possible D gene is TRBD1 (5 bases). The CDR3 runs to 15 residues. In germline, CDR1 is LGHDT, CDR2 YNNKEL (reference sequence). Trimming stripped 4 bases from V and 7 bases from J, with 14 bases between. The CDR3 is CASSPGGAENSPLHF. The CDR3 nucleotides are TGTGCCAGCAGCCCCGGTGGGGCTGAGAATTCACCCCTCCACTTT.

This clonotype came up a few times. The chain combines TRBV6-5 with TRBJ2-4; D might be TRBD2 (5 bases). V was pared by 6 bases and J by 7 bases, with 10 bases between. The CDR3 loop spans 12 amino acids. Germline-derived CDR1 and CDR2 are MNHEY and SVGAGI. CDR3 protein: CASSGIRNIQYF. The DNA of the CDR3 is TGTGCCAGCAGCGGGATACGGAACATTCAGTACTTC.

This clonotype was seen a handful of times. Written as DNA, the CDR3 is TGTGCCAGCAGTGAAGCGCTGGCAGGGTGGGGAGAGACCCAGTACTTC. Its translation is CASSEALAGWGETQYF. This chain joins TRBV2 and TRBJ2-5; D is possibly TRBD1 (5 bases). V was shortened by 0 bases and J by 4 bases, with 15 bases between the two germline ends. Germline V gene sequence: CDR1 SNHLY, CDR2 FYNNEI. This CDR3 comprises 16 residues.

This clonotype was picked up one time. The chain has TRBV7-2 and TRBJ2-3; 7 nucleotides match TRBD2. The CDR3 is made up of 16 amino acids. Germline CDR1 and CDR2: SGHTA and FQGNSA. The trim removed 11 bases at V and 5 bases at J, leaving 19 bases unmatched. DNA for the CDR3: TGTGCCGGCACCCTAGGGGCGGGAGAATGGGGAGATACGCAGTATTTT. Translation gives CAGTLGAGEWGDTQYF.

This clonotype was found a few times. This chain connects TRBV4-3 to TRBJ2-7; D is possibly TRBD2 (5 bases). This CDR3 has 15 amino acids. The germline V and J ends were trimmed by 2 bases and 3 bases, with 14 bases remaining between them. Germline V gene sequence: CDR1 LGHNA, CDR2 YSLEER. The CDR3 here is CASSQSRAGGYEQYF. The CDR3 DNA sequence: TGCGCCAGCAGCCAATCGCGGGCTGGCGGCTACGAGCAGTACTTC.

This clonotype has only a few counts. The V gene is TRBV20-1, the J gene TRBJ2-7, with 10 bases matching TRBD2. Looked up from germline, CDR1 is DFQATT and CDR2 is SNEGSKA (reference sequence). V shed 6 bases, J shed 6 bases, and the junction held 11 bases outside the gene matches. There are 14 residues in the CDR3. The CDR3 loop is CSAREASGGLEQYF. The CDR3 bases are TGCAGTGCCCGAGAGGCTAGCGGGGGCCTCGAGCAGTACTTC.

This clonotype was detected a few times. The chain uses TRBV5-5 and TRBJ1-6; 8 nucleotides line up with TRBD1. Germline V gives CDR1 SGHKS, CDR2 YYEKEE (reference sequence). The CDR3 covers 14 residues. The trim removed 4 bases at V and 10 bases at J, leaving 7 bases unmatched. The CDR3: CASSPRQGRSPLHF. The CDR3 DNA reads TGTGCCAGCAGCCCTAGACAGGGGAGGTCACCCCTCCACTTT.

This clonotype occurred many times. The V and J genes are TRBV6-1 and TRBJ2-5; 9 nucleotides match TRBD2. Trimming cost V 10 bases and J 4 bases; bases outside gene matches: 10. The CDR3 totals 14 residues. Looked up from germline, CDR1 is MNHNS and CDR2 is SASEGT. The CDR3 nucleotides are TGTGCCACCGGAGGGGGACTAGCTGGAGAGACCCAGTACTTC. Encoded protein: CATGGGLAGETQYF.

The chain is built from TRBV14 and TRBJ2-5, with 12 bases aligning to TRBD2. The end of the DNA is better explained by TRBJ2-7, so the J call may be wrong. The CDR3 runs to 17 residues. Germline lookup yields CDR1 SGHDN and CDR2 FVKESK. The CDR3, as DNA: TGTGCCAGCAGCCGAGGCCCGACTAGCGGGAGTGGGGACGAGCAGTACTTC. Its protein is CASSRGPTSGSGDEQYF.

This chain connects TRBV20-1 to TRBJ2-3; D not certain. The CDR3 is made up of 11 amino acids. The germline V gene has CDR1 DFQATT and CDR2 SNEGSKA (reference sequence). V shed 6 bases and J shed 6 bases, with 10 bases lying between them. The CDR3 reads CSAVRTDTQYF. The CDR3 region has the DNA TGCAGTGCAGTAAGAACCGATACGCAGTATTTT.

The chain links TRBV15 to TRBJ2-7; 11 positions match TRBD2. The CDR3 has 18 amino acids. CDR1 LNHNV and CDR2 YYDKDF come from the germline V gene (reference sequence). V lost 2 bases and J lost 2; bases outside the gene matches: 11. The CDR3 nucleotides are TGTGCCACCAGCAGACGCAAACTAGCGGGAGTTGGCCCCTACGAGCAGTACTTC. Its protein product is CATSRRKLAGVGPYEQYF.

This clonotype was counted ten times or more. The junction departs from germline at one end; a sequencing error may be responsible. The chain has TRBV5-1 and TRBJ2-5; D gene uncertain. Germline-derived CDR1 and CDR2 are SGHRS and YFSETQ. The CDR3 length is 13 residues. The DNA for the CDR3 is TGTGCCAGCAGCTTAGGTCCCCAAGAGACCCAGTACTTC. Its protein is CASSLGPQETQYF.

For this clonotype: Mismatch with germline at one junction end may stem from a read error. This chain connects TRBV12-3 or TRBV12-4 to TRBJ2-5; 7 bases fit TRBD2. The CDR3 is 15 residues long. This CDR3 is CASTTSGKVGETQYF. CDR3 nucleotides: TGTGCCAGCACCACCAGCGGGAAGGTCGGAGAGACCCAGTATTTC.

This clonotype was detected a few times. The chain couples TRBV6-1 to TRBJ2-3; 7 bases are shared with TRBD1. Per the germline V gene, CDR1 is MNHNS and CDR2 is SASEGT. This CDR3 comprises 15 residues. Losses at the gene ends were 6 bases for V and 1 base for J; bases not matched to a gene: 7. Here the CDR3 reads CASRELGTGTDTQYF. The CDR3 bases are TGTGCCAGCAGAGAACTCGGGACAGGCACAGATACGCAGTATTTT.

This clonotype was observed a few times. V and J are TRBV5-6 and TRBJ2-3; 12 nucleotides agree with TRBD1. CDR3 length: 17 amino acids. J gave up 3 bases and V 3 bases, and 8 bases lay outside the gene matches. Germline-derived CDR1 and CDR2 are SGHDT and YYEEEE. CDR3 protein: CASSSEGQGAATDTQYF. The CDR3 nucleotides read TGTGCCAGCAGCTCAGAGGGACAGGGGGCGGCGACAGATACGCAGTATTTT.

This clonotype has only a few counts. V is TRBV7-6 and J is TRBJ1-4; no firm D call. Germline CDR1 SGHVS, CDR2 FNYEAQ. This CDR3 spans 16 amino acids. Trimming stripped 5 bases from V and 4 bases from J, with 17 bases between. CDR3 region: CASSVPTSPYNEKLFF. In DNA, the CDR3 is TGTGCCAGCAGCGTTCCGACATCCCCCTATAATGAAAAACTGTTTTTT.